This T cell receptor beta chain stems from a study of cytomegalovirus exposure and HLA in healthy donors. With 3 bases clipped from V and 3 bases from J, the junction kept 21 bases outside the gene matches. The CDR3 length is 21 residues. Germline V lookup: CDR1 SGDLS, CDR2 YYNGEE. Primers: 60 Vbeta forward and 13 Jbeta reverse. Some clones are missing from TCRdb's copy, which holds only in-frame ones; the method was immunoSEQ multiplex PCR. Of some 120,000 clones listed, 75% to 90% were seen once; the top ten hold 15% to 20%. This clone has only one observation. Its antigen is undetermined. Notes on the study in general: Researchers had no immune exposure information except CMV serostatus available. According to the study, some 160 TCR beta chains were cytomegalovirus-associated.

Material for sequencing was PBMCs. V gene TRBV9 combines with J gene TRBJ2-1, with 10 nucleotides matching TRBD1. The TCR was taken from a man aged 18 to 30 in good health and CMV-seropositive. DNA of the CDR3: TGTGCCAGCAGCGCGGTGGCCGCCGGGACAGGGGTTGGACTAATCTACAATGAGCAGTTCTTC. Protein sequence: CASSAVAAGTGVGLIYNEQFF.